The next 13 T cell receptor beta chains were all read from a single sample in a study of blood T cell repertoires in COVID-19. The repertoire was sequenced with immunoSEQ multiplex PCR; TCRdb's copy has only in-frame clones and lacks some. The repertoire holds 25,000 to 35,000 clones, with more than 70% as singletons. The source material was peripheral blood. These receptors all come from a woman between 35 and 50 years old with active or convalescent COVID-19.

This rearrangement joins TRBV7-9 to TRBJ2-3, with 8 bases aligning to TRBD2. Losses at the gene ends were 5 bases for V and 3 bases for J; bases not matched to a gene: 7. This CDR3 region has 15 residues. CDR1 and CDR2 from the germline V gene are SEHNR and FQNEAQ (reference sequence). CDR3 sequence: CASSLSGIATDTQYF. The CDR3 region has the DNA TGTGCCAGCAGCCTTAGCGGGATTGCGACAGATACGCAGTATTTT.

CDR3 nucleotides: TGTGCCAGCAGCTTGATAAGGACATACAATGAGCAGTTCTTC. Translating gives CASSLIRTYNEQFF. The chain recombines TRBV11-2 with TRBJ2-1, with D possibly TRBD1 on 5 matching bases. CDR1 is SGHAT and CDR2 is FQNNGV in the germline V gene. The CDR3 length is 14 residues. Trimming shortened V by 3 bases and J by 4 bases, and 10 bases separated the two germline ends. The whole variable domain, filled in from reference TRBV11-2 and TRBJ2-1, reads EAGVAQSPRYKIIEKRQSVAFWCNPISGHATLYWYQQILGQGPKLLIQFQNNGVVDDSQLPKDRFSAERLKGVDSTLKIQPAKLEDSAVYLCASSLIRTYNEQFFGPGTRLTVL.

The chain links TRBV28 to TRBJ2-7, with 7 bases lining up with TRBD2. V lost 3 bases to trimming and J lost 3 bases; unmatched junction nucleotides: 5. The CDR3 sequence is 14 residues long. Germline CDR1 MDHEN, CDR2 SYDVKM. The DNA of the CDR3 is TGTGCCAGCAGTTTGGCTAGCGGACACTACGAGCAGTACTTC. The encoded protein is CASSLASGHYEQYF.

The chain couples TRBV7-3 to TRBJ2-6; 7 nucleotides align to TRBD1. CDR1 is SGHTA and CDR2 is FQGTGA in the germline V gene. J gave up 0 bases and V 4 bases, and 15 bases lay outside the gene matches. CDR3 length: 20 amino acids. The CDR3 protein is CASSSYPGRTGPSGANVLTF. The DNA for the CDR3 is TGTGCCAGCAGCTCCTACCCCGGACGGACAGGCCCCTCTGGGGCCAACGTCCTGACTTTC.

The chain's CDR3 is CASSLSGGPGELFF. CDR3 nucleotide sequence: TGTGCCAGCAGCTTGTCGGGGGGCCCCGGGGAGCTGTTTTTT. V is TRBV7-3 and J is TRBJ2-2; TRBD2 might be the D (7 bases). The length of the CDR3 is 14 residues. With 3 bases removed from V and 6 bases from J, the gap between germline ends came to 11 bases. Per germline, CDR1 SGHTA and CDR2 FQGTGA.

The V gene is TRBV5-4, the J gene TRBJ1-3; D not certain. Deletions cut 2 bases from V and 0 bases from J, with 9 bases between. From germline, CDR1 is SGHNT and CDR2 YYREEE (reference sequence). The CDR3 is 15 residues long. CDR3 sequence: CASSLLGGSGNTIYF. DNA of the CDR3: TGTGCCAGCAGCTTATTGGGAGGCTCTGGAAACACCATATATTTT.

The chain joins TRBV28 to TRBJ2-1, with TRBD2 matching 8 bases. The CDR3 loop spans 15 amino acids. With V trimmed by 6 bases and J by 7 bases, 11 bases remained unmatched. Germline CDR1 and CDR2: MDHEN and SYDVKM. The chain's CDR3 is CASSLGQTSENEQFF. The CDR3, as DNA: TGTGCCAGCAGCCTCGGTCAGACTAGCGAAAATGAGCAGTTCTTC.

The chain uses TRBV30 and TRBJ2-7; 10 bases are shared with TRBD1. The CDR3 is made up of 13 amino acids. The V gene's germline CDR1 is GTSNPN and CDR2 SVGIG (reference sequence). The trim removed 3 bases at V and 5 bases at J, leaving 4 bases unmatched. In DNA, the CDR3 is TGTGCCTGGAGCTGGGGACAGGGGAACGAGCAGTACTTC. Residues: CAWSWGQGNEQYF.

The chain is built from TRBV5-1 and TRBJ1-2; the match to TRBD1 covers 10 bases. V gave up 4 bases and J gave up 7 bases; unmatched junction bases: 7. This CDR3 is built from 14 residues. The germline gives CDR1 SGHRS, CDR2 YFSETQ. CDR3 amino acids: CASSAGTGDRGYTF. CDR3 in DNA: TGCGCCAGCAGCGCCGGGACAGGGGATCGTGGCTACACCTTC.

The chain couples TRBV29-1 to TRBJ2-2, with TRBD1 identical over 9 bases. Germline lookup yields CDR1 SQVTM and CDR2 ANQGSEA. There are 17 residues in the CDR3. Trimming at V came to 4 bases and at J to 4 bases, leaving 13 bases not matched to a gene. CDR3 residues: CSVGGQGGIRGTGELFF. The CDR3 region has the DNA TGCAGCGTTGGGGGACAGGGTGGAATACGGGGCACCGGGGAGCTGTTTTTT.

The CDR3: CASSQAPTARVRPSYNSPLHF. The CDR3 bases are TGCGCCAGCAGCCAAGCCCCCACAGCGCGGGTAAGGCCCTCCTATAATTCACCCCTCCACTTT. V and J are TRBV4-1 and TRBJ1-6; no clear D gene. Germline CDR1 and CDR2: MGHRA and YSYEKL. Trimming cost V 1 base and J 0 bases, with 22 bases left between them. The CDR3 length is 21 residues.

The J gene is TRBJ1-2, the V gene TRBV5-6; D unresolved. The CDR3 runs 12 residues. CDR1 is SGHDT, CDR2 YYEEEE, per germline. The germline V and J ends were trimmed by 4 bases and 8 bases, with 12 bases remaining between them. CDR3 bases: TGTGCCAGCAGCCGAGGGTTTACGGGCTACACCTTC. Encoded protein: CASSRGFTGYTF.

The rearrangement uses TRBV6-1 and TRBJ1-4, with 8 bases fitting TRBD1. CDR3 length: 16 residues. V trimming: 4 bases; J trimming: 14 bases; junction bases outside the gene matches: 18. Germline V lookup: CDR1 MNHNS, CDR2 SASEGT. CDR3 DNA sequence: TGTGCCAGCAGTGCCCCGGGACAGGCGAGATTGAAACGGCTGTTTTTT. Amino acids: CASSAPGQARLKRLFF.